The next 2 T cell receptor beta chains were all read from a single sample in a study of blood T cell repertoires in COVID-19. Some clones are missing from TCRdb's copy, which holds only in-frame ones; the method was immunoSEQ multiplex PCR. This sample has fewer than 200,000 clones, with 80% found just once. What was sequenced was peripheral blood. The source is an older man with active or convalescent COVID-19.

There are many counts of this clone. V usage is TRBV30 and J usage is TRBJ2-5; D is ambiguous. V was pared by 0 bases and J by 6 bases, with 5 bases between. Germline V gene data show CDR1 as GTSNPN and CDR2 as SVGIG (reference sequence). The CDR3 has 11 amino acids. The CDR3 reads CAWSVLKTQYF. CDR3 in DNA: TGTGCCTGGAGTGTCTTAAAGACCCAGTACTTC. Complete variable domain (other parts from reference TRBV30 and TRBJ2-5): SQTIHQWPATLVQPVGSPLSLECTVEGTSNPNLYWYRQAAGRGLQLLFYSVGIGQISSEVPQNLSASRPQDRQFILSSKKLLLSDSGFYLCAWSVLKTQYFGPGTRLLVL.

The chain is built from TRBV6-5 and TRBJ1-1, with D perhaps TRBD1 (5 bases). The V end lost 6 bases, the J end lost 3 bases, and 14 bases lay between the germline ends. Germline values: CDR1 MNHEY, CDR2 SVGAGI. The CDR3 consists of 14 residues. This chain's CDR3 is CASRGLGGDTEAFF. The CDR3 DNA reads TGTGCCAGCAGGGGCCTCGGAGGGGACACTGAAGCTTTCTTT.